The rows below give T cell receptor beta chains drawn from one sample of a study of control samples from healthy donors and cancer patients. Method: immunoSEQ multiplex PCR; TCRdb's copy keeps in-frame clones and lacks some. The table lists about 130,000 clones, 87% of them singletons. What was sequenced was blood. Receptors originate from a man between 18 and 35 years old in good health. Each CDR3 is given with its conserved first and last residue. The D gene is left open where the match is weak. The size entry is marked missing in some rows and otherwise reads once, few, many or a size class.

clone_size: once
d_call: NA
j_call: TRBJ1-1
cdr3_length: 12
v_call: TRBV7-9
cdr3_nt: TGTGCCAGCAGCTTAGGACCGGGAGAAGCTTTCTTT
cdr3_aa: CASSLGPGEAFF

clone_size: NA
d_call: NA
j_call: TRBJ1-4
cdr3_length: 15
v_call: TRBV28
cdr3_nt: TGTGCCAGCAGTCGCCGTGGAGGCCACAATGAAAAACTGTTTTTT
cdr3_aa: CASSRRGGHNEKLFF

clone_size: NA
d_call: TRBD2
j_call: TRBJ2-2
cdr3_length: 16
v_call: TRBV3-1/TRBV3-2
cdr3_nt: TGTGCCAGCAGCCAAGAGGGACTAGGCAACACCGGGGAGCTGTTTTTT
cdr3_aa: CASSQEGLGNTGELFF

clone_size: NA
d_call: TRBD2
j_call: TRBJ2-5
cdr3_length: 17
v_call: TRBV7-9
cdr3_nt: TGTGCCAGCAGCTTACGGCGGGAGGGCGGTGTAGGAGAGACCCAGTACTTC
cdr3_aa: CASSLRREGGVGETQYF

clone_size: NA
d_call: TRBD1
j_call: TRBJ2-7
cdr3_length: 14
v_call: TRBV5-6
cdr3_nt: TGTGCCAGCAGCGCTGGACAGGGGGGGTACGAGCAGTACTTC
cdr3_aa: CASSAGQGGYEQYF

clone_size: NA
d_call: TRBD2
j_call: TRBJ2-7
cdr3_length: 14
v_call: TRBV5-1
cdr3_nt: TGCGCCAGCAGCTTGGTAGTGGGAGCGGGGGAGCAGTACTTC
cdr3_aa: CASSLVVGAGEQYF

clone_size: NA
d_call: NA
j_call: TRBJ1-1
cdr3_length: 14
v_call: TRBV5-1
cdr3_nt: TGCGCCAGCAGCTTTCGCCAGGGAGATACTGAAGCTTTCTTT
cdr3_aa: CASSFRQGDTEAFF

clone_size: NA
d_call: TRBD1
j_call: TRBJ2-2
cdr3_length: 20
v_call: TRBV7-3
cdr3_nt: TGTGCCAGCAGCTTACCCAAGCCTAGGACCGGGACAGGGGGTCACGGGGAGCTGTTTTTT
cdr3_aa: CASSLPKPRTGTGGHGELFF

clone_size: NA
d_call: NA
j_call: TRBJ2-1
cdr3_length: 12
v_call: TRBV5-1
cdr3_nt: TGCGCCAGCAGCTCTGACAGGAGTGAGCAGTTCTTC
cdr3_aa: CASSSDRSEQFF

clone_size: NA
d_call: TRBD2
j_call: TRBJ2-3
cdr3_length: 15
v_call: TRBV5-1
cdr3_nt: TGCGCCAGCAGCTGGGGCGGGAGGGCCACAGATACGCAGTATTTT
cdr3_aa: CASSWGGRATDTQYF

clone_size: NA
d_call: NA
j_call: TRBJ1-1
cdr3_length: 16
v_call: TRBV18
cdr3_nt: TGTGCCAGCTCACCTGGGCAGGGGAACCTTAACACTGAAGCTTTCTTT
cdr3_aa: CASSPGQGNLNTEAFF

clone_size: NA
d_call: NA
j_call: TRBJ2-7
cdr3_length: 14
v_call: TRBV25-1
cdr3_nt: TGTGCCAGCAGTGCCCTCGGAGGGAGCTACGAGCAGTACTTC
cdr3_aa: CASSALGGSYEQYF

clone_size: NA
d_call: NA
j_call: TRBJ1-2
cdr3_length: 12
v_call: TRBV28
cdr3_nt: TGTGCCACCTTCGCAGACCCCTATGGCTACACCTTC
cdr3_aa: CATFADPYGYTF

clone_size: NA
d_call: NA
j_call: TRBJ2-3
cdr3_length: 15
v_call: TRBV9
cdr3_nt: TGTGCCAGCAGCGTATCGGGGGGCGGCACAGATACGCAGTATTTT
cdr3_aa: CASSVSGGGTDTQYF

clone_size: once
d_call: NA
j_call: TRBJ2-7
cdr3_length: 12
v_call: TRBV28
cdr3_nt: TGTGCCAGCAGTTTTTTCGGGGGCGAGCAGTACTTC
cdr3_aa: CASSFFGGEQYF

clone_size: NA
d_call: NA
j_call: TRBJ1-2
cdr3_length: 13
v_call: TRBV25-1
cdr3_nt: TGTGCCAGCAGCCTCAGGACCGGCTATGGCTACACCTTC
cdr3_aa: CASSLRTGYGYTF

clone_size: NA
d_call: NA
j_call: TRBJ1-1
cdr3_length: 20
v_call: TRBV19
cdr3_nt: TGTGCCAGTATGGGGGCCTTGGGACGGAGAGAGGGAAAGGTGAGCACTGAAGCTTTCTTT
cdr3_aa: CASMGALGRREGKVSTEAFF

clone_size: few
d_call: NA
j_call: TRBJ2-5
cdr3_length: 15
v_call: TRBV13
cdr3_nt: TGTGCCAGCAGCTTGGGTAACTTCATCCAAGAGACCCAGTACTTC
cdr3_aa: CASSLGNFIQETQYF

clone_size: NA
d_call: NA
j_call: TRBJ2-7
cdr3_length: 14
v_call: TRBV4-1
cdr3_nt: TGCGCCAGCAGCCAATCTGGGGCCGGCTACGAGCAGTACTTC
cdr3_aa: CASSQSGAGYEQYF

clone_size: NA
d_call: NA
j_call: TRBJ1-4
cdr3_length: 13
v_call: TRBV6-2/TRBV6-3
cdr3_nt: TGTGCCAGCAGCGACCCCCTTAATGAAAAACTGTTTTTT
cdr3_aa: CASSDPLNEKLFF

clone_size: few
d_call: NA
j_call: TRBJ1-4
cdr3_length: 12
v_call: TRBV30
cdr3_nt: TGTGCCTGGAGTTACAGGGTTGAAAAACTGTTTTTT
cdr3_aa: CAWSYRVEKLFF

clone_size: NA
d_call: NA
j_call: TRBJ1-1
cdr3_length: 13
v_call: TRBV27
cdr3_nt: TGTGCCAGCAGGAGACTCTTGGGCACTGAAGCTTTCTTT
cdr3_aa: CASRRLLGTEAFF

clone_size: NA
d_call: NA
j_call: TRBJ1-1
cdr3_length: 16
v_call: TRBV19
cdr3_nt: TGTGCCAGTAGTACCCGCTACGGAGCAACGAACACTGAAGCTTTCTTT
cdr3_aa: CASSTRYGATNTEAFF

clone_size: NA
d_call: NA
j_call: TRBJ2-1
cdr3_length: 13
v_call: TRBV19
cdr3_nt: TGTGCCAGTACCTTGGGACTCCACAATGAGCAGTTCTTC
cdr3_aa: CASTLGLHNEQFF

clone_size: NA
d_call: TRBD1
j_call: TRBJ2-7
cdr3_length: 14
v_call: TRBV6-5
cdr3_nt: TGTGCCAGCAGTTACGGACAGGGCAGTGGCGAGCAGTACTTC
cdr3_aa: CASSYGQGSGEQYF

clone_size: NA
d_call: NA
j_call: TRBJ1-3
cdr3_length: 17
v_call: TRBV4-3
cdr3_nt: TGCGCCAGCAGCCATCGGGGCGGGCAGATCTCTGGAAACACCATATATTTT
cdr3_aa: CASSHRGGQISGNTIYF

clone_size: NA
d_call: TRBD1
j_call: TRBJ1-2
cdr3_length: 13
v_call: TRBV28
cdr3_nt: TGTGCCAGCAGTAGAGTAGGGGGCGGTGGCTACACCTTC
cdr3_aa: CASSRVGGGGYTF

clone_size: NA
d_call: NA
j_call: TRBJ1-1
cdr3_length: 15
v_call: TRBV18
cdr3_nt: TGTGCCAGCTCACCTAAGGGACGAGGACTATCTGAAGCTTTCTTT
cdr3_aa: CASSPKGRGLSEAFF

clone_size: NA
d_call: NA
j_call: TRBJ1-3
cdr3_length: 19
v_call: TRBV18
cdr3_nt: TGTGCCAGCTCACCCCGGGCCCCTCTTAGACCGATAATGGGAAACACCATATATTTT
cdr3_aa: CASSPRAPLRPIMGNTIYF

clone_size: NA
d_call: TRBD2
j_call: TRBJ2-1
cdr3_length: 15
v_call: TRBV20-1
cdr3_nt: TGCAGTGCTAGTGACGAGCGGGGGTCCTACAATGAGCAGTTCTTC
cdr3_aa: CSASDERGSYNEQFF

clone_size: once
d_call: TRBD2
j_call: TRBJ2-5
cdr3_length: 17
v_call: TRBV11-3
cdr3_nt: TGTGCCAGCAGCACCGCCTCGACTAGCGGCTTGAAAGAGACCCAGTACTTC
cdr3_aa: CASSTASTSGLKETQYF

clone_size: NA
d_call: TRBD2
j_call: TRBJ2-7
cdr3_length: 16
v_call: TRBV5-1
cdr3_nt: TGCGCCAGCAGCTTACAACTAGCGGGAGGAGGATACGAGCAGTACTTC
cdr3_aa: CASSLQLAGGGYEQYF

clone_size: once
d_call: NA
j_call: TRBJ1-4
cdr3_length: 15
v_call: TRBV6-5
cdr3_nt: TGTGCCAGCACCAACCTCCTGGTCCCTAATGAAAAACTGTTTTTT
cdr3_aa: CASTNLLVPNEKLFF

clone_size: NA
d_call: NA
j_call: TRBJ1-1
cdr3_length: 16
v_call: TRBV29-1
cdr3_nt: TGCAGCGTTGAAGGGGCCAGCACCTTACTGAACACTGAAGCTTTCTTT
cdr3_aa: CSVEGASTLLNTEAFF

clone_size: NA
d_call: NA
j_call: TRBJ1-5
cdr3_length: 14
v_call: TRBV27
cdr3_nt: TGTGCCAGCAGTTTACGACGGCGGAATCAGCCCCAGCATTTT
cdr3_aa: CASSLRRRNQPQHF

clone_size: NA
d_call: TRBD1
j_call: TRBJ2-6
cdr3_length: 18
v_call: TRBV7-8
cdr3_nt: TGTGCCAGCAGCCCAAAGACAGGGTACTTCTCTGGGGCCAACGTCCTGACTTTC
cdr3_aa: CASSPKTGYFSGANVLTF

clone_size: NA
d_call: NA
j_call: TRBJ2-7
cdr3_length: 16
v_call: TRBV11-2
cdr3_nt: TGTGCCAGCAGCTCCCCGTTAAATACAGGGTCCTACGAGCAGTACTTC
cdr3_aa: CASSSPLNTGSYEQYF

clone_size: NA
d_call: TRBD1
j_call: TRBJ2-7
cdr3_length: 17
v_call: TRBV7-9
cdr3_nt: TGTGCCAGCAGCCCCGTCGGCCGACAGGGGTTAACCTACGAGCAGTACTTC
cdr3_aa: CASSPVGRQGLTYEQYF

clone_size: NA
d_call: NA
j_call: TRBJ2-3
cdr3_length: 14
v_call: TRBV6-5
cdr3_nt: TGTGCCAGCAGTTCAGGGCCGTTCACAGATACGCAGTATTTT
cdr3_aa: CASSSGPFTDTQYF

clone_size: NA
d_call: NA
j_call: TRBJ2-7
cdr3_length: 14
v_call: TRBV29-1
cdr3_nt: TGCAGCGTTGAATCCCAGGATACCTCCTACGAGCAGTACTTC
cdr3_aa: CSVESQDTSYEQYF

clone_size: NA
d_call: TRBD1
j_call: TRBJ2-1
cdr3_length: 16
v_call: TRBV9
cdr3_nt: TGTGCCAGCAGCGTGGGACAGGGGACGGTATACAATGAGCAGTTCTTC
cdr3_aa: CASSVGQGTVYNEQFF

clone_size: NA
d_call: NA
j_call: TRBJ2-3
cdr3_length: 12
v_call: TRBV6-5
cdr3_nt: TGTGCCAGCACCGCTAGCACAGATACGCAGTATTTT
cdr3_aa: CASTASTDTQYF

clone_size: once
d_call: TRBD1
j_call: TRBJ1-3
cdr3_length: 15
v_call: TRBV6-6
cdr3_nt: TGTGCCAGCAGTAATCGGGACAGGGCATCAAACACCATATATTTT
cdr3_aa: CASSNRDRASNTIYF

clone_size: NA
d_call: NA
j_call: TRBJ2-3
cdr3_length: 15
v_call: TRBV4-3
cdr3_nt: TGCGCCAGCAGCCAATACTCTAGGTTACCAGATACGCAGTATTTT
cdr3_aa: CASSQYSRLPDTQYF

clone_size: NA
d_call: TRBD2
j_call: TRBJ2-1
cdr3_length: 14
v_call: TRBV10-3
cdr3_nt: TGTGCCATCAGTGAGAAGTCTAGCGGGAACGAGCAGTTCTTC
cdr3_aa: CAISEKSSGNEQFF

clone_size: NA
d_call: NA
j_call: TRBJ1-5
cdr3_length: 15
v_call: TRBV6-5
cdr3_nt: TGTGCCAGCATTAGCGACCCCCGGAGGCATCAGCCCCAGCATTTT
cdr3_aa: CASISDPRRHQPQHF

clone_size: NA
d_call: NA
j_call: TRBJ1-2
cdr3_length: 13
v_call: TRBV29-1
cdr3_nt: TGCAGCGTTGAGCCTGGGGCAGGAAGTGGCTACACCTTC
cdr3_aa: CSVEPGAGSGYTF

clone_size: NA
d_call: NA
j_call: TRBJ2-2
cdr3_length: 18
v_call: TRBV4-3
cdr3_nt: TGCGCCAGCAGCCAGGCCCGTAGAGGGACCGGTCTCACCGGGGAGCTGTTTTTT
cdr3_aa: CASSQARRGTGLTGELFF

clone_size: NA
d_call: NA
j_call: TRBJ1-6
cdr3_length: 17
v_call: TRBV2
cdr3_nt: TGTGCCAGCAATCAACCGGAGAGTACTTATTATAATTCACCCCTCCACTTT
cdr3_aa: CASNQPESTYYNSPLHF

clone_size: NA
d_call: NA
j_call: TRBJ1-1
cdr3_length: 13
v_call: TRBV7-6
cdr3_nt: TGTGCCAGCAGCCCCCCCGGACGTAGTGAAGCTTTCTTT
cdr3_aa: CASSPPGRSEAFF

clone_size: many
d_call: NA
j_call: TRBJ1-1
cdr3_length: 14
v_call: TRBV3-1/TRBV3-2
cdr3_nt: TGTGCCAGCAGCCAAGGGGGAGGGGCCGCCCGGGGATTCTTT
cdr3_aa: CASSQGGGAARGFF

clone_size: NA
d_call: NA
j_call: TRBJ1-5
cdr3_length: 19
v_call: TRBV15
cdr3_nt: TGTGCCACCAGCAGCCCTCCCCCGACAGGCATTTATAGCAATCAGCCCCAGCATTTT
cdr3_aa: CATSSPPPTGIYSNQPQHF

clone_size: NA
d_call: NA
j_call: TRBJ1-2
cdr3_length: 13
v_call: TRBV28
cdr3_nt: TGTGCCAGCACCCTTGGGGGGAACTATGGCTACACCTTC
cdr3_aa: CASTLGGNYGYTF

clone_size: NA
d_call: NA
j_call: TRBJ1-3
cdr3_length: 16
v_call: TRBV5-1
cdr3_nt: TGCGCCAGCAGCTGGGGGGACGGGAGCTCTGGAAACACCATATATTTT
cdr3_aa: CASSWGDGSSGNTIYF